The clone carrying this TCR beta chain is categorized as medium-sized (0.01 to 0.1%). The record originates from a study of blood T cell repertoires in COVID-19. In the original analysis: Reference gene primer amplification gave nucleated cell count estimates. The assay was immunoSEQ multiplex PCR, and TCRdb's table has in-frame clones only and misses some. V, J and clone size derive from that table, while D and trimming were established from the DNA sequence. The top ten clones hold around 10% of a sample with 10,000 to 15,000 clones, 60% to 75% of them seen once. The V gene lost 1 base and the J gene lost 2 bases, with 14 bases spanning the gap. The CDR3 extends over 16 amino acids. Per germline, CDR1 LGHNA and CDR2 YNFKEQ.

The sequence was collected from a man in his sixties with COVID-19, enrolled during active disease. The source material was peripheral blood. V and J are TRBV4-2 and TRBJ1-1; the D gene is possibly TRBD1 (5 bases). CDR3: CASSQVTRGLNTEAFF. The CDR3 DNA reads TGTGCCAGCAGCCAAGTTACGAGGGGACTAAACACTGAAGCTTTCTTT.